This T cell receptor beta chain was identified during a study of T cell responses to AZD1222 COVID-19 vaccine. Study-wide points: Among vaccine-associated CD4 TCRs, coverage spanned spike, with dominance at 160-218 and 743-854. Clonal diversity may have been underestimated in mostly white British donors.

Profiling relied on immunoSEQ multiplex PCR, and the TCRdb table lists in-frame clones only, not all of them. Altogether roughly 110,000 clones are present, 70% to 90% being singletons, with the ten largest covering around 5%. Pooling of second doses given at about 4 or about 12 weeks was done. The CDR3 extends over 14 amino acids. V gave up 5 bases and J gave up 5 bases; unmatched junction bases: 6. Germline values: CDR1 SGHTA, CDR2 FQGNSA. Concerning this clone: Antigen: not known.

The receptor was isolated from an adult who received the AZD1222 COVID-19 vaccine. V is TRBV7-2 and J is TRBJ2-7, with 10 bases that match TRBD1. Sequencing used peripheral blood, obtained 28 days after the second AZD1222 dose. The CDR3 bases are TGTGCCAGCAGCCAGGACAGGGGGTGGGACGAGCAGTACTTC. Translation: CASSQDRGWDEQYF.